The present T cell receptor beta chain was sequenced within a study of CD8 T cells in Susac syndrome. It was with random hexamers that about 0.45 to 1 ug RNA was reverse transcribed. Coverage of TCR beta CDR3 amplification by immunoSEQ multiplex PCR extended to 54 Vbeta and 13 Jbeta. MiXCR, applied by TCRdb to the immunoSEQ multiplex PCR reads, yields one record per CDR3 protein. The sample records fewer than 350,000 distinct CDR3 sequences, roughly 85% being singletons. Negative isolation was used for CD8+ and CD4+ T cells and FACS enrichment for TEMRA cells. V lost 4 bases, J lost 1 base, and 4 bases stayed unmatched. From germline, CDR1 is MNHEY and CDR2 SMNVEV (reference sequence). The CDR3 length is 14 residues.

V usage is TRBV27 and J usage is TRBJ2-7, with 7 positions matching TRBD1. Sequencing input: CD8+ T cells from PBMCs. The source of this sequence is a human donor with multiple sclerosis. The CDR3 sequence is CASSYRGESYEQYF. Written as DNA, the CDR3 is TGTGCCAGCAGTTACAGGGGCGAGTCCTACGAGCAGTACTTC.